The 26 T cell receptor beta chains listed next were all sequenced from one sample in a study of response to subunit inactivated influenza vaccine. TCRdb used MiXCR to reprocess the RT-PCR reads, holding one entry per CDR3 protein. Of about 540,000 distinct CDR3 sequences in the sample, approximately 20% are singletons; the top ten hold approximately 2.9%. The same specimen was also included in a second study, on T cells expressing NK-cell markers. That source reports: UMIs accompanied the 5'RACE template switching by which TCR beta cDNA was made.

The sample consisted of CD4+ T cells sorted from PBMCs, taken roughly 12 days after vaccination. The receptors originated from a man between 45 and 60 years old who received an inactivated influenza vaccine.

The chain is built from TRBV20-1 and TRBJ2-7, with D tentatively TRBD1 or TRBD2 (5 bases each). Per the germline V gene, CDR1 is DFQATT and CDR2 is SNEGSKA (reference sequence). Trimming pared 5 bases from V and 10 bases from J, leaving 15 bases between. The CDR3 loop spans 11 amino acids. The CDR3 DNA reads TGCAGTGCTGGGACGGGAAGCCCACAGTACTTC. Translating it yields CSAGTGSPQYF.

This clonotype was observed a few times. The V call is TRBV12-3 or TRBV12-4, the J call TRBJ2-1; D uncertain. This CDR3 has 11 amino acids. The V gene lost 6 bases and the J gene lost 11 bases, with 11 bases spanning the gap. For the CDR3, the DNA is TGTGCCAGCAGCCGCCGCGGCCAGCAGTTCTTC. Translated: CASSRRGQQFF.

Many counts were recorded for this clonotype. CDR3 protein: CASSPHGETQYF. As DNA, the CDR3 is TGTGCCAGCAGCCCCCACGGGGAGACCCAGTACTTC. The chain is built from TRBV7-9 and TRBJ2-5; D gene unclear. Germline values: CDR1 SEHNR, CDR2 FQNEAQ (reference sequence). Trimming left V 5 bases short and J 5 bases short, with 9 bases between. The CDR3 is 12 residues long. The complete variable domain, with remaining parts taken from reference TRBV7-9 and TRBJ2-5, reads DTGVSQNPRHKITKRGQNVTFRCDPISEHNRLYWYRQTLGQGPEFLTYFQNEAQLEKSRLLSDRFSAERPKGSFSTLEIQRTEQGDSAMYLCASSPHGETQYFGPGTRLLVL.

The genes are TRBV20-1 and TRBJ2-3; 10 bases fit TRBD2. Germline V gives CDR1 DFQATT, CDR2 SNEGSKA (reference sequence). There are 16 residues in the CDR3. J lost 4 bases, V lost 2 bases, and 9 bases had no gene match. The CDR3 sequence: CSARRLAGVGADTQYF. The CDR3 DNA reads TGCAGTGCTAGAAGGCTAGCGGGAGTTGGGGCAGATACGCAGTATTTT.

The CDR3 DNA reads as TGTGCCAGCAGTATAGGGGGTTTCGACTATTCACCCCTCCACTTT. The encoded protein is CASSIGGFDYSPLHF. The chain employs TRBV12-3 or TRBV12-4 and TRBJ1-6; TRBD1 might be the D (6 bases). The V end was cut by 5 bases, the J end by 8 bases, with 16 bases between. The CDR3 has 15 amino acids.

This clonotype showed up many times. The chain has TRBV12-3 or TRBV12-4 and TRBJ1-1; D possibly corresponds to TRBD1 (5 bases). Trimming shortened V by 6 bases and J by 4 bases, and 21 bases separated the two germline ends. This CDR3 is 16 amino acids long. CDR3 amino acids: CASSLVGGGDRTEAFF. CDR3 nucleotides: TGTGCCAGCAGCCTAGTCGGGGGGGGGGATCGCACTGAAGCTTTCTTT.

This clonotype was counted once. The chain combines TRBV5-6 with TRBJ2-5, with 12 bases lining up with TRBD2. CDR1 SGHDT and CDR2 YYEEEE come from the germline V gene. V was pared by 4 bases and J by 5 bases, with 6 bases of the junction left unmatched. There are 15 residues in the CDR3. Here the CDR3 DNA reads TGTGCCAGCAGCCGGGGCGGACTAGCGGGGGAGACCCAGTACTTC. It translates to CASSRGGLAGETQYF.

This clonotype came up a few times. V gene TRBV21-1 combines with J gene TRBJ2-2; TRBD2 is the table's D call, not checked against the DNA. TRBV21-1 is reported as a pseudogene. This CDR3 region has 18 residues. CDR3 region: CASSKGLAGPLNTGELFF. The DNA for the CDR3 is TGTGCCAGCAGCAAGGGACTAGCGGGCCCCCTGAACACCGGGGAGCTGTTTTTT.

The chain uses TRBV7-6 and TRBJ2-1; TRBD2 aligns across 9 bases. This CDR3 is built from 16 residues. Trimming took 3 bases from V and 5 from J; bases not matched to a gene: 8. Germline CDR1 and CDR2: SGHVS and FNYEAQ. The CDR3 spells CASSFAGLATNNEQFF. CDR3 bases: TGTGCCAGCAGCTTCGCGGGACTAGCTACAAACAATGAGCAGTTCTTC.

The chain carries TRBV28 and TRBJ2-1; TRBD2 matches at 8 bases. Per germline, CDR1 MDHEN and CDR2 SYDVKM. With 4 bases clipped from V and 2 bases from J, the junction kept 10 bases outside the gene matches. The CDR3 covers 17 residues. CDR3 nucleotides: TGTGCCAGCAGTTACCCCTTACGGGAGGGCCCCTACAATGAGCAGTTCTTC. It codes for CASSYPLREGPYNEQFF.

V and J are TRBV28 and TRBJ2-2; no clear D gene. Germline V CDR1 and CDR2: MDHEN, SYDVKM. V lost 8 bases and J 6 bases, leaving 13 bases between the germline ends. The length of the CDR3 is 13 residues. CDR3 nucleotide sequence: TGTGCCAGCGTGTCAGGTGGTTCCGGGGAGCTGTTTTTT. Translated: CASVSGGSGELFF.

This clonotype was counted between two and nine times. J is TRBJ2-7 and V is TRBV20-1; TRBD2 matches at 8 bases. V shed 0 bases and J 4 bases; nucleotides not matched to a gene: 14. Per germline, CDR1 DFQATT and CDR2 SNEGSKA (reference sequence). The CDR3 is 17 residues long. Here the CDR3 DNA reads TGCAGTGCTAGAGATTGGGGGGAAGCGGGAGCTTCATACGAGCAGTACTTC. It is translated as CSARDWGEAGASYEQYF.

This clonotype showed up just a few times. This chain joins TRBV30 and TRBJ1-1; D gene unclear. The germline V and J ends were trimmed by 5 bases and 4 bases, with 14 bases remaining between them. Looked up from germline, CDR1 is GTSNPN and CDR2 is SVGIG (reference sequence). CDR3 length: 13 amino acids. For the CDR3, the DNA is TGTGCCTGGTTCTTAACGGCAAGCACTGAAGCTTTCTTT. Translation: CAWFLTASTEAFF.

The chain's CDR3 is CASGLGEGGRQFF. CDR3 bases: TGTGCTAGTGGCCTGGGGGAGGGCGGTAGGCAGTTCTTC. The genes are TRBV12-5 and TRBJ2-1, with 7 bases lining up with TRBD2. Germline trimming cut 6 bases from V and 12 bases from J; bases unmatched to any gene: 11. Germline values: CDR1 LGHNT, CDR2 FRNRAP. The CDR3 is 13 amino acids.

This clonotype was recorded a few times. The chain uses TRBV20-1 and TRBJ2-7; TRBD1 matches at 8 bases. Germline V lookup: CDR1 DFQATT, CDR2 SNEGSKA (reference sequence). The junction had 9 bases not matched to a gene; V was cut back by 0 bases and J by 5 bases. The length of the CDR3 is 15 residues. CDR3 in amino acids: CSARDATGVGHEQYF. The CDR3, as DNA: TGCAGTGCTAGAGACGCGACAGGGGTTGGACACGAGCAGTACTTC.

The sample holds a few counts of this clonotype. This chain links TRBV6-2 or TRBV6-3 with TRBJ2-2; no reliable D call. The germline V and J ends were trimmed by 0 bases and 7 bases, with 3 bases remaining between them. The CDR3 consists of 12 residues. Per the germline V gene, CDR1 is MNHEY and CDR2 is SVGEGT. CDR3 loop: CASSYSVGELFF. The DNA of the CDR3 is TGTGCCAGCAGTTACTCCGTCGGGGAGCTGTTTTTT.

This clonotype has only one observation. The V and J genes are TRBV4-2 and TRBJ2-7; 13 positions agree with TRBD2. V lost 5 bases to trimming and J lost 4 bases; unmatched junction nucleotides: 5. Germline assignment: CDR1 LGHNA and CDR2 YNFKEQ. The CDR3 has 15 amino acids. The CDR3 bases are TGTGCCAGCAGCATCCGGACTAGCGGGGGATACGAGCAGTACTTC. Its translation: CASSIRTSGGYEQYF.

This clonotype was observed many times. V is TRBV7-9 and J is TRBJ2-2, with D perhaps TRBD2 (6 bases). V dropped 1 base and J dropped 4 bases, with 13 bases sitting between them. Germline V gives CDR1 SEHNR, CDR2 FQNEAQ (reference sequence). This CDR3 region has 16 residues. The CDR3 DNA sequence: TGTGCCAGCAGCTTAGTAGGAGGGACGAGCACCGGGGAGCTGTTTTTT. It codes for CASSLVGGTSTGELFF.

This clonotype was seen only a few times. The V and J genes are TRBV11-1 and TRBJ2-7; tentatively, D is TRBD1 (6 bases). The germline CDR1 and CDR2 sequences are SGHAT and FQDESV (reference sequence). CDR3 length: 15 amino acids. V was clipped by 2 bases and J by 5 bases, with 16 bases between them. CDR3: CASSLYPGQQDEQYF. The CDR3 DNA sequence: TGTGCCAGCAGCTTATACCCTGGACAGCAAGACGAGCAGTACTTC. The full variable domain, with the rest looked up from reference TRBV11-1 and TRBJ2-7, is EAEVAQSPRYKITEKSQAVAFWCDPISGHATLYWYRQILGQGPELLVQFQDESVVDDSQLPKDRFSAERLKGVDSTLKIQPAELGDSAMYLCASSLYPGQQDEQYFGPGTRLTVT.

The chain has TRBV3-1 and TRBJ2-1; 9 nucleotides line up with TRBD2. Per germline, CDR1 LGHDT and CDR2 YNNKEL (reference sequence). With 3 bases clipped from V and 2 bases from J, the junction kept 2 bases outside the gene matches. This CDR3 has 15 residues. In nucleotides, the CDR3 is TGTGCCAGCAGCCAGCGGGGGGGCGCCTACAATGAGCAGTTCTTC. This gives the protein CASSQRGGAYNEQFF.

This clonotype has only one observation. The rearrangement joins TRBV5-1 to TRBJ2-5; D ambiguous. The CDR3 length is 15 residues. Germline CDR1 is SGHRS and CDR2 is YFSETQ. V gave up 0 bases and J gave up 10 bases, with 19 bases separating them. The CDR3 DNA follows: TGCGCCAGCAGCTTGGAGCCGGGCATACTCGTCGACCAGTACTTC. This codes for CASSLEPGILVDQYF.

This rearrangement joins TRBV2 to TRBJ1-5, with TRBD1 identical over 9 bases. The CDR3 contains 14 residues. Germline lookup yields CDR1 SNHLY and CDR2 FYNNEI. V dropped 6 bases and J dropped 4; count of bases not matched to a gene: 4. The CDR3 is CASSTGQGNQPQHF. The CDR3 DNA reads TGTGCCAGCAGCACGGGACAGGGTAATCAGCCCCAGCATTTT.

This clonotype was seen a handful of times. The chain links TRBV12-3 or TRBV12-4 to TRBJ2-1; 8 positions agree with TRBD1. With V trimmed by 5 bases and J by 4 bases, 7 bases remained unmatched. This CDR3 spans 15 amino acids. DNA for the CDR3: TGTGCCAGCAGTCAGGGACAGGCTGGATACAATGAGCAGTTCTTC. The encoded protein is CASSQGQAGYNEQFF.

This chain connects TRBV28 to TRBJ1-5; 7 positions agree with TRBD1. CDR1 MDHEN and CDR2 SYDVKM come from the germline V gene. The ends lost 8 bases at V and 1 base at J; junction bases unmatched: 8. This CDR3 is 15 amino acids long. The CDR3 region is CASLGTDGSNQPQHF. The DNA for the CDR3 is TGTGCCAGCCTCGGGACAGATGGGAGCAATCAGCCCCAGCATTTT.

The chain recombines TRBV3-1 with TRBJ2-5; TRBD2 is a possible D gene (6 bases). The CDR3 has 14 residues. The V gene's germline CDR1 is LGHDT and CDR2 YNNKEL (reference sequence). Trimming removed 5 bases at V and 3 bases at J, with 13 bases between. The CDR3 sequence: CASSTRPSEETQYF. As DNA, the CDR3 is TGTGCCAGCAGCACCCGACCTAGCGAAGAGACCCAGTACTTC.

In this sample, this clonotype turned up a few times. The chain has TRBV6-2 or TRBV6-3 and TRBJ2-7, with D perhaps matching TRBD1 (6 bases). Trimming took off 7 bases at V and 3 bases at J, with 13 bases between the two ends. The CDR3 is 13 residues long. Looked up from germline, CDR1 is MNHEY and CDR2 is SVGEGT. The CDR3 DNA reads as TGTGCCAGCAAGCAGGGGACCCTCTACGAGCAGTACTTC. It translates to CASKQGTLYEQYF.